The clone carrying this TCR beta chain has a handful of counts. The antigen remains undetermined. The data are from a study of T and B cells in COVID-19 patients. About the research overall: Of 20 active-infection patients, 12 were critically ill with mechanical ventilation or extracorporeal membrane oxygenation. Of around 20 active-infection patients, approximately 18 carried comorbidities linked to unfavorable COVID-19 outcome.

From blood, about 240-550 ng of genomic DNA served as TRB template. The study's findings and limits: Of 2,300 or so TCR clusters found only in the recovered cohort, more than 30 had low generation probability.

V was clipped by 2 bases and J by 4 bases, with 5 bases between them. CDR3 size: 11 residues. CDR1 and CDR2 (germline): GTSNPN, SVGIG (reference sequence). TRB rearrangements were amplified by multiplex PCR with BIOMED2 TRB-A/B primers. TCRdb recomputed calls from the multiplex PCR reads with MiXCR, one row per CDR3 protein. The sample lists approximately 6,000 distinct CDR3 sequences, around a quarter occurring once. The TCR was taken from a human donor with active COVID-19. The donor label of this sample is uncertain. The gene calls are TRBV30 and TRBJ2-5; D is ambiguous. Sample: blood. CDR3 nucleotides: TGTGCCTGGAGTTTGATAGAGACCCAGTACTTC. It yields the protein CAWSLIETQYF.